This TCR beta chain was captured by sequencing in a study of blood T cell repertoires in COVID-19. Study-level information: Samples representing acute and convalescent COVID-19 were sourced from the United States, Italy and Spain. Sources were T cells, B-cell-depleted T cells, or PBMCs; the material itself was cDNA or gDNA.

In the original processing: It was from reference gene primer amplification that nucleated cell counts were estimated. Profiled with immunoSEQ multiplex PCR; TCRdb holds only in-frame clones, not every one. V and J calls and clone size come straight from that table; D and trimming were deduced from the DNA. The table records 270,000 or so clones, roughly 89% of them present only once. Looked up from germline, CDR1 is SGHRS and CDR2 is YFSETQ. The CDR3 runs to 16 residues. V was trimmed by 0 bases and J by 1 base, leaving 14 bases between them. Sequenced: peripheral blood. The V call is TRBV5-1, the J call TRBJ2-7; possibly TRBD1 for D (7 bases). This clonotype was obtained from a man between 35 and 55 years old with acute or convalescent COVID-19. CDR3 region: CASSLDGGTVSYEQYF. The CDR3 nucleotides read TGCGCCAGCAGCTTGGACGGCGGGACAGTTTCCTACGAGCAGTACTTC.